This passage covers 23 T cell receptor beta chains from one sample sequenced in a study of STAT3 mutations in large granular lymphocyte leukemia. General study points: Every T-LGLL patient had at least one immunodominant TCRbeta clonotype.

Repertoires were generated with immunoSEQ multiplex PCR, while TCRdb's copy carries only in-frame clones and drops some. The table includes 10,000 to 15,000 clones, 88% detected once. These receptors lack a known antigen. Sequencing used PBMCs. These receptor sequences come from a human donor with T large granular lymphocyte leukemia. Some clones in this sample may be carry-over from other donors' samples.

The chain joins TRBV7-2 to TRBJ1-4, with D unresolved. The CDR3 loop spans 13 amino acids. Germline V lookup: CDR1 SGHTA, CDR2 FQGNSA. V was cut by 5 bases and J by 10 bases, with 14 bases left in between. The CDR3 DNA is TGTGCCAGCAGCCAGGCCGCCTGGGTAAAACTGTTTTTT. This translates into CASSQAAWVKLFF.

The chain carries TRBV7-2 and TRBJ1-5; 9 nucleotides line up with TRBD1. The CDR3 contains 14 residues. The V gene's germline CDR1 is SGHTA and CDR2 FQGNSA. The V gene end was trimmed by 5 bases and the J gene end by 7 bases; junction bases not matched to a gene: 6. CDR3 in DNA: TGTGCCAGCAGCCAGGGACAGGGCTGGCAGCCCCAGCATTTT. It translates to CASSQGQGWQPQHF.

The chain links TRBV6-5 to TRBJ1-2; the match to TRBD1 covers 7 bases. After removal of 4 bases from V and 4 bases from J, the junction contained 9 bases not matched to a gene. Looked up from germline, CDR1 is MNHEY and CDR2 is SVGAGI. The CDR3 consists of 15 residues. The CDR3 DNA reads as TGTGCCAGCAGTTTAGAGAGACAGGGAAGCTATGGCTACACCTTC. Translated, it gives CASSLERQGSYGYTF.

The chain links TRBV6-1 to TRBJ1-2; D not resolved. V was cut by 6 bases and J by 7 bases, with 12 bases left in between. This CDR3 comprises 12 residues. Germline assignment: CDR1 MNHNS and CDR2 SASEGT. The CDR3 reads CASSPGRPGYTF. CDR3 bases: TGTGCCAGCAGCCCCGGGCGGCCTGGCTACACCTTC.

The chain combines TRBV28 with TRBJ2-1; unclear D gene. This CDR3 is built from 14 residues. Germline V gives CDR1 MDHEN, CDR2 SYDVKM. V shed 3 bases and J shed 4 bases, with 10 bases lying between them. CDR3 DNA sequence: TGTGCCAGCAGTTTGATGGCGGTTTACAATGAGCAGTTCTTC. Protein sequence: CASSLMAVYNEQFF. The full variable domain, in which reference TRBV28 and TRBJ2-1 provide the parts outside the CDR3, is DVKVTQSSRYLVKRTGEKVFLECVQDMDHENMFWYRQDPGLGLRLIYFSYDVKMKEKGDIPEGYSVSREKKERFSLILESASTNQTSMYLCASSLMAVYNEQFFGPGTRLTVL.

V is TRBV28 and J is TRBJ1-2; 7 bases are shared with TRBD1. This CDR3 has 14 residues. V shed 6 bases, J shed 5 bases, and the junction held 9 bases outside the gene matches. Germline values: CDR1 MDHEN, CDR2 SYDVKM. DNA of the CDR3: TGTGCCAGCAGCTCCTCACAGGGGTTTTATGGCTACACCTTC. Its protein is CASSSSQGFYGYTF.

The CDR3 sequence is CAWSYRDEQYF. CDR3 sequence (DNA): TGTGCCTGGAGTTATAGGGACGAGCAGTACTTC. The V call is TRBV30, the J call TRBJ2-7; D unresolved. V gave up 2 bases and J gave up 5 bases, with 7 bases separating them. This CDR3 has 11 amino acids. Germline-derived CDR1 and CDR2 are GTSNPN and SVGIG (reference sequence). The whole variable domain, remainder taken from reference TRBV30 and TRBJ2-7, is SQTIHQWPATLVQPVGSPLSLECTVEGTSNPNLYWYRQAAGRGLQLLFYSVGIGQISSEVPQNLSASRPQDRQFILSSKKLLLSDSGFYLCAWSYRDEQYFGPGTRLTVT.

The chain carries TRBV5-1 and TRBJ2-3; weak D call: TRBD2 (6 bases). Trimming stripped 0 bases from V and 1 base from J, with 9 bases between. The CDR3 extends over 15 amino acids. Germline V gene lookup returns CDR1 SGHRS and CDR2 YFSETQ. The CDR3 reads CASSLGRGGTDTQYF. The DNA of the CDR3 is TGCGCCAGCAGCTTGGGGCGGGGAGGCACAGATACGCAGTATTTT. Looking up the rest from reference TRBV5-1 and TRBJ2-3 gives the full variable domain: KAGVTQTPRYLIKTRGQQVTLSCSPISGHRSVSWYQQTPGQGLQFLFEYFSETQRNKGNFPGRFSGRQFSNSRSEMNVSTLELGDSALYLCASSLGRGGTDTQYFGPGTRLTVL.

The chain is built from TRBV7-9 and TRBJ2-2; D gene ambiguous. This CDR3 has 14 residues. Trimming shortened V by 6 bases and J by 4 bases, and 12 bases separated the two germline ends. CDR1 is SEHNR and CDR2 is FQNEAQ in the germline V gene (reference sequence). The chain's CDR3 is CASSSAEPTGELFF. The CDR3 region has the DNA TGTGCCAGCAGTTCCGCAGAACCCACCGGGGAGCTGTTTTTT. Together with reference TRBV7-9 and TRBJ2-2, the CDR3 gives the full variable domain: DTGVSQNPRHKITKRGQNVTFRCDPISEHNRLYWYRQTLGQGPEFLTYFQNEAQLEKSRLLSDRFSAERPKGSFSTLEIQRTEQGDSAMYLCASSSAEPTGELFFGEGSRLTVL.

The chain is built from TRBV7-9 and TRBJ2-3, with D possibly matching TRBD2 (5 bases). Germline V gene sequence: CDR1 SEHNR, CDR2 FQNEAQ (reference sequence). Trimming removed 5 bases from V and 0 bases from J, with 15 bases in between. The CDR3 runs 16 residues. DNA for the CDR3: TGTGCCAGCAGCCCCCCAAGCGGATTAAGCACAGATACGCAGTATTTT. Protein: CASSPPSGLSTDTQYF.

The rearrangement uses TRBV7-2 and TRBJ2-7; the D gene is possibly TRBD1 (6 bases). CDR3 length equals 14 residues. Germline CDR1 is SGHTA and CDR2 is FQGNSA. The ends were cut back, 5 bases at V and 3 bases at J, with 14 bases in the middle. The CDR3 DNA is TGTGCCAGCAGCGCCTGGACAGCCAACTACGAGCAGTACTTC. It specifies CASSAWTANYEQYF.

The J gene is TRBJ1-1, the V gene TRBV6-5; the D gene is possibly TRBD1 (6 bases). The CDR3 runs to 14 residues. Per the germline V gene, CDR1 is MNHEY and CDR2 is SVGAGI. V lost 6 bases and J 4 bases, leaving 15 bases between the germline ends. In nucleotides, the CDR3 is TGTGCCAGCAGACCGGACAGCTGGAGCACTGAAGCTTTCTTT. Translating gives CASRPDSWSTEAFF.

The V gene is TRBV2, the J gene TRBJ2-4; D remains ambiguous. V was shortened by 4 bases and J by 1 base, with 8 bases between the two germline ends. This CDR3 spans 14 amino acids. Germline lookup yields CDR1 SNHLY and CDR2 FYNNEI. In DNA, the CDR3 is TGTGCCAGCAGTGGACGGCGGGCCAAAAACATTCAGTACTTC. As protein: CASSGRRAKNIQYF.

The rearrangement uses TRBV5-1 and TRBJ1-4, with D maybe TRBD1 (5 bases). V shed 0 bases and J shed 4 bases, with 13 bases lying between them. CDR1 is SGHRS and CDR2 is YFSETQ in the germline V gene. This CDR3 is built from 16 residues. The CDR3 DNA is TGCGCCAGCAGCTTGGCGGGACGCTTTAATAATGAAAAACTGTTTTTT. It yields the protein CASSLAGRFNNEKLFF.

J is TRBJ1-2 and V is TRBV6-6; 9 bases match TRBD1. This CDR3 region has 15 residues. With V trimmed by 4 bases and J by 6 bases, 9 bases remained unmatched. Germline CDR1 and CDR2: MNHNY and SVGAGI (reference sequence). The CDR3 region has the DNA TGTGCCAGCAGTTGGGGGTACAGGGGGCTAAATGGCTACACCTTC. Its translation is CASSWGYRGLNGYTF.

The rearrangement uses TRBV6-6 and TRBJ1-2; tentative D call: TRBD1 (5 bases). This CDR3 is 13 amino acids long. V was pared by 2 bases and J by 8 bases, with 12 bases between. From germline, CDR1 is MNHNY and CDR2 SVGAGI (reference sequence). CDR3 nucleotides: TGTGCCAGCAGTTACGCAGGGAATGGCGGCTACACCTTC. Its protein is CASSYAGNGGYTF.

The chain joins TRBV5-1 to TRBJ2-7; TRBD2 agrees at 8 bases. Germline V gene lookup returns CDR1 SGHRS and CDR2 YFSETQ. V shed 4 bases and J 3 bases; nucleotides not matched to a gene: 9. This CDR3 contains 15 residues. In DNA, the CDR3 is TGCGCCAGCAGCCCAGACCTAGCGGGTGGCTACGAGCAGTACTTC. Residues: CASSPDLAGGYEQYF.

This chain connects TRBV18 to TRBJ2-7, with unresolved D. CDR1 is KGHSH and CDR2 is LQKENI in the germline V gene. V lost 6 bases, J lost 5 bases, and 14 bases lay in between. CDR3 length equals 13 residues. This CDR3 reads CASSRNERDEQYV. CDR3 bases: TGTGCCAGCTCCAGAAATGAGAGAGACGAGCAGTACGTC.

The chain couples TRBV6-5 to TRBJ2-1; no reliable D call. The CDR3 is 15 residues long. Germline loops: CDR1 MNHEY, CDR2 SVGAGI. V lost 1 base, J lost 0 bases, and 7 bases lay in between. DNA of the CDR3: TGTGCCAGCAGTTACTACGACAACTCCTACAATGAGCAGTTCTTC. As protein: CASSYYDNSYNEQFF.

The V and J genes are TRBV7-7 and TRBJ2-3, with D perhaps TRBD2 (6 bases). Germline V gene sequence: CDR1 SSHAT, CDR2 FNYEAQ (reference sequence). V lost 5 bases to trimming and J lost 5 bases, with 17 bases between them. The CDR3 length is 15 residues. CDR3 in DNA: TGTGCCAGCAGCAGGGTAGGAGGGGCGGGAGATACGCAGTATTTT. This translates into CASSRVGGAGDTQYF. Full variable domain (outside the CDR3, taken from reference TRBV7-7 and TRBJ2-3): GAGVSQSPRYKVTKRGQDVTLRCDPISSHATLYWYQQALGQGPEFLTYFNYEAQPDKSGLPSDRFSAERPEGSISTLTIQRTEQRDSAMYRCASSRVGGAGDTQYFGPGTRLTVL.

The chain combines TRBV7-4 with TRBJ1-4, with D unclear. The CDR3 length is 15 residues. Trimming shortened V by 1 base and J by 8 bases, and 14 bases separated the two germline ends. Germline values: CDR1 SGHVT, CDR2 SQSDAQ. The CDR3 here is CASSLELSMSEKLFF. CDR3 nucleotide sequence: TGTGCCAGCAGCTTAGAACTTAGCATGTCCGAAAAACTGTTTTTT.

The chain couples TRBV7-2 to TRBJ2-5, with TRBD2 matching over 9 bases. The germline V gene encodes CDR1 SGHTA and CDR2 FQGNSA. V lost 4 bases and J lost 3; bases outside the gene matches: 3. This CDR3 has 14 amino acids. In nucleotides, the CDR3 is TGTGCCAGCAGCTCGGGACTAGCAGAAGAGACCCAGTACTTC. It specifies CASSSGLAEETQYF.

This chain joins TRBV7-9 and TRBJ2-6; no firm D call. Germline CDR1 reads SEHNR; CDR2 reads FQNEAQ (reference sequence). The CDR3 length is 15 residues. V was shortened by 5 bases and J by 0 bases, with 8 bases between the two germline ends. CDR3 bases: TGTGCCAGCAGCCCCGTAAACTCTGGGGCCAACGTCCTGACTTTC. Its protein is CASSPVNSGANVLTF.